This paragraph reports one T cell receptor (beta chain). Its antigen is as yet unknown. The CDR3 consists of 15 residues. V trimming: 6 bases; J trimming: 3 bases; junction bases outside the gene matches: 7. The germline V gene has CDR1 MNHEY and CDR2 SMNVEV (reference sequence). Regulatory T cells were sorted as CD4+CD25hiCD127low/negative. Sequencing used immunoSEQ multiplex PCR; TCRdb keeps in-frame clones, though not all of them. The table includes approximately 21,000 clones, roughly 93% detected once. The source of the sample is a study of B cell selection in AIRE deficiency. Whole-study results and caveats: About 30.6% of healthy-shared Treg sequences were found among patient Tconv cells.

This TCR was sampled from a human donor with AIRE deficiency. Sequencing was done on a sample of Tregs sorted from PBMCs. V gene TRBV27 combines with J gene TRBJ2-1; 8 bases agree with TRBD2. CDR3 nucleotides: TGTGCCAGCAGGACAGCGGGGGCATACTACAATGAGCAGTTCTTC. Translated: CASRTAGAYYNEQFF.